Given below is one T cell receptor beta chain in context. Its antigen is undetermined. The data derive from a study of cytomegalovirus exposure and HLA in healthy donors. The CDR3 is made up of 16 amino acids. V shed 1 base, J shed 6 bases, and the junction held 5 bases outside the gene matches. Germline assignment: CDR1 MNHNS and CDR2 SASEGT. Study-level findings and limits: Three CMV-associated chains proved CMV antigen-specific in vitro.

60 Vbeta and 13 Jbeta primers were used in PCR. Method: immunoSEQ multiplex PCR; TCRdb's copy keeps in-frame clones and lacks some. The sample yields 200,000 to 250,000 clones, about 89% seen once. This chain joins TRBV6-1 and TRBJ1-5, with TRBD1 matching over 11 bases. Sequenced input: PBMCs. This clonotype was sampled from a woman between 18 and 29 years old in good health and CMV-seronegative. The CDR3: CASSEGWTGGSQPQHF. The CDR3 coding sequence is TGTGCCAGCAGTGAAGGTTGGACAGGGGGCTCTCAGCCCCAGCATTTT.